This TCR beta chain originates from a study of human T cells and chemical hapten exposure. TCRdb processed the RACE reads anew with MiXCR; each CDR3 protein has one entry. The sample lists about 190,000 distinct CDR3 sequences; more than 20% were seen once. Time point given: patch test 3, about 24 weeks after DPC sensitization. Specified treatment: therapeutic diphenylcyclopropenone sensitization with weekly scalp DPC. V was pared by 5 bases and J by 0 bases, with 11 bases between. This CDR3 contains 16 residues. This clonotype appeared a few times. The chain is built from TRBV12-3 or TRBV12-4 and TRBJ2-6; D may be TRBD1 or TRBD2 (5 bases each). This TCR derives from a woman aged 40-49 years with alopecia areata. Some clones in this sample may be carry-over from other donors' samples. Material: whole blood, obtained in connection with sensitization to the hapten diphenylcyclopropenone (DPC). CDR3 in DNA: TGTGCCAGCAGTGGGACGGGGAGCTCTGGGGCCAACGTCCTGACTTTC. Residues: CASSGTGSSGANVLTF.